This T cell receptor (beta chain) originates from a study of T cells in tumors after PD-1 blockade. For the study at large: Treatment was either pembrolizumab 200 mg every 3 weeks or cemiplimab 350 mg every 2 weeks. Tumor samples averaged around 26,000 templates (range roughly 554-99,264) and 5,000 to 7,500 unique clonotypes. Study-wide results and caveats: Most post-therapy expanded exhausted CD8+ clones were new, undetected before treatment.

A note on this clone: The target antigen is unknown.

Clones were sequenced by immunoSEQ multiplex PCR, and TCRdb holds only the in-frame ones, with some missing. Here the sample spans 10,000 to 15,000 clones, nearly 65% being singletons. This TCR derives from a human donor with cutaneous squamous cell carcinoma. This material consisted of tumor tissue, taken before anti-PD-1 treatment.

Written as DNA, the CDR3 is TGTGCCACCAGTGATAGGAACACCGGGGAGCTGTTTTTT. It is translated as CATSDRNTGELFF. The chain combines TRBV24-1 with TRBJ2-2, with D unresolved. V dropped 3 bases and J dropped 1 base, with 2 bases sitting between them. The V gene's germline CDR1 is KGHDR and CDR2 SFDVKD. The CDR3 totals 13 residues.